This T cell receptor (beta chain) was recovered during a study of Graves' ophthalmopathy and Graves' hyperthyroidism. RNA served as the template for amplifying TCR beta CDR3 regions. A first-round RT-PCR used HTBI primers, followed by a second-round multiplex PCR. TCRdb fed the multiplex PCR reads into MiXCR, producing one record per CDR3 protein. The sample has 740,000 or so distinct CDR3 sequences, roughly two fifths seen once. Whole-study results and caveats: The model's prediction of ophthalmopathy progression had approximately 71% sensitivity and roughly 77% specificity. Blood also held most thyroid clonotypes expanded above 0.001 frequency.

V dropped 3 bases and J dropped 0 bases, with 15 bases sitting between them. The CDR3 is made up of 17 amino acids. Per germline, CDR1 SEHNR and CDR2 FQNEAQ (reference sequence). This clonotype was counted ten times or more. Its antigen remains unknown. The clonotype originates from an adult man with Graves' ophthalmopathy. Specimen: peripheral blood. The V call is TRBV7-9, the J call TRBJ1-5; D perhaps matches TRBD1 (6 bases). The CDR3 is CASSLGRGKDSNQPQHF. In DNA form, the CDR3 reads TGTGCCAGCAGCTTGGGCAGGGGCAAGGATAGCAATCAGCCCCAGCATTTT.